Described below is a single T cell receptor (beta chain) sequence and its context. There are a few counts of this clonotype. Its antigen is currently not known. No much larger clonotype is one base removed from it; base qualities were not supplied. The sample was run on an Illumina NovaSeq 6000. TCRalpha and TCRbeta cDNA libraries were constructed by 5'RACE with constant-segment primers, with sample barcodes and unique molecular identifiers being introduced. RNA was extracted from every sample with Trizol reagent. Library amplification was performed in two PCR steps, and a second sample barcode and Illumina TruSeq adapters were introduced in the second step. Sequencing of the libraries was done on an Illumina NovaSeq, producing 2 x 150 bp paired-end reads. Turning to the authors' computational methods: The reads were demultiplexed and collapsed into UMI-guided consensus sequences using migec v1.2.7. Using mixcr v2.1.11, UMI consensuses were aligned to TRA and TRB V and J templates and then assembled into clonotypes. A clonotype was counted as expanded or contracted only when both edgeR and NoisET called the clonotype significant, with the noise models trained on biological replicates. For edgeR calls, the thresholds were a false discovery rate-adjusted p below 0.01 and a log2 fold-change of 1. As an exploratory analysis of dynamics, PCA with hierarchical clustering was applied to max-normalized trajectories of the 1000 most abundant clonotypes. The CD4 or CD8 phenotype of responding clones was assigned using the separately sequenced CD4+ and CD8+ repertoires. TCRdb took the public reads, trimmed them with fastp at Q25, ran MiXCR for clone calling and kept in-frame beta chains. Entries that share a CDR3 protein sequence are merged under the most common genes and DNA. TCRdb's processing, not the authors' own work, is the source of the V and J calls. The sample table shows hundreds of thousands of distinct CDR3 sequences, and under 20% are seen once. The ten largest make up around 13% of the sample.

The entry originates in a study of T-cell memory formation after mild COVID-19 (dated by TCRdb to the early 2020s). Concerning the study at large: TCR sequence clusters from the two donors were largely donor specific. In a couple of donors, T-cell clones that expanded and contracted after mild COVID-19 were tracked by sequencing TCRalpha and TCRbeta repertoires over time. The cohort was made up of two young adult volunteers, one female and one male, who were previously healthy.

Ficoll-Paque density gradient centrifugation was the method used to isolate PBMCs. The research as a whole found: Contracting CD4+ clones were located mainly in the CM and EM memory subsets, whereas CD8+ clones were found to be enriched in EMRA. Clones contracting from day 15 to 85 had balanced CD4/CD8 phenotypes, while a second wave expanding from day 15 to 37 was biased towards CD4+. SARS-CoV-2 specificity of the second-wave clones peaking on day 37 was not confirmed. Some responding clones were detected in pre-infection memory, suggesting pre-existing cross-reactive memory T cells joined the SARS-CoV-2 response. The study included only two mild cases, and larger cohorts that include severe cases with pre-infection samples were judged to be necessary.

Material: PBMCs or a T cell subset sorted from them (not recorded which). This TCR was sampled from an adult woman who had mild COVID-19 (a few samples of this study predate the infection). The sample titles of this study are shuffled in the database, so cell type and time point are left out; the donor was told from shared clones.

Here the CDR3 is given as CATSDYRGSYNEQFF. The DNA sequence follows: TGTGCCACCAGTGATTATCGGGGCTCCTACAATGAGCAGTTCTTC. The V and J segments used are TRBV24-1 and TRBJ2-1, and TRBD2 may be the D gene, going by 5 matching bases. The CDR3, from cysteine to phenylalanine, totals 15 residues. Here the CDR3 DNA is all that survives: 45 bases in frame from base 1. The germline V gene encodes CDR1 KGHDR and CDR2 SFDVKD. Deletion took 2 bases off V and 0 bases off J, with a span of 7 bases between the germline ends.